The entry below describes one T cell receptor (beta chain). A multiplex PCR was run with 60 Vbeta primers and 13 Jbeta primers. Some clones are missing from TCRdb's copy, which holds only in-frame ones; the method was immunoSEQ multiplex PCR. Of fewer than 250,000 clones detected, over 75% appear once; the ten largest clones hold approximately 10%. This sample was taken from a study of cytomegalovirus exposure and HLA in healthy donors. The junction had 9 bases not matched to a gene; V was cut back by 2 bases and J by 4 bases. Germline V gene lookup returns CDR1 SGHRS and CDR2 YFSETQ. This CDR3 is built from 18 residues.

V is TRBV5-1 and J is TRBJ2-5, with TRBD2 matching 15 bases. The TCR sequence derives from a woman in her 50s in good health and CMV-seropositive. Sequences were obtained from PBMCs. CDR3 in amino acids: CASSFGTSGGNLVETQYF. The CDR3 DNA reads as TGCGCCAGCAGCTTTGGGACTAGCGGGGGGAATTTGGTAGAGACCCAGTACTTC.